This section outlines one T cell receptor beta chain sequence together with its context. During active infection, Seattle patients enrolled and were then monitored through disease. The data stem from a study of blood T cell repertoires in COVID-19. Overall study context: Acute-phase and convalescent COVID-19 samples originated in the United States, Italy and Spain. The analysed material was cDNA or gDNA that came from T cells, B-cell-depleted T cells, or PBMCs.

Authors' processing steps: The authors estimated nucleated cell counts from reference gene primer amplification. The protocol was immunoSEQ multiplex PCR, while the TCRdb copy is restricted to in-frame clones and leaves out a portion. For V, J and clone size, that table is used; D and trimming come from the DNA. This sample carries about 70,000 clones, approximately 83% of them seen once, and the ten largest clones take 5.5% to 8%. Germline-derived CDR1 and CDR2 are SGHTA and FQGNSA. This CDR3 is built from 15 residues. The V end was cut by 5 bases, the J end by 4 bases, with 15 bases between. The chain joins TRBV7-2 to TRBJ2-1, with D perhaps matching TRBD1 (5 bases). This clonotype was obtained from a man under 40 with COVID-19, enrolled during active disease. Sequenced sample: peripheral blood. The CDR3 is CASSEPQGTYNEQFF. The CDR3 nucleotides are TGTGCCAGCAGCGAGCCCCAGGGCACTTACAATGAGCAGTTCTTC.